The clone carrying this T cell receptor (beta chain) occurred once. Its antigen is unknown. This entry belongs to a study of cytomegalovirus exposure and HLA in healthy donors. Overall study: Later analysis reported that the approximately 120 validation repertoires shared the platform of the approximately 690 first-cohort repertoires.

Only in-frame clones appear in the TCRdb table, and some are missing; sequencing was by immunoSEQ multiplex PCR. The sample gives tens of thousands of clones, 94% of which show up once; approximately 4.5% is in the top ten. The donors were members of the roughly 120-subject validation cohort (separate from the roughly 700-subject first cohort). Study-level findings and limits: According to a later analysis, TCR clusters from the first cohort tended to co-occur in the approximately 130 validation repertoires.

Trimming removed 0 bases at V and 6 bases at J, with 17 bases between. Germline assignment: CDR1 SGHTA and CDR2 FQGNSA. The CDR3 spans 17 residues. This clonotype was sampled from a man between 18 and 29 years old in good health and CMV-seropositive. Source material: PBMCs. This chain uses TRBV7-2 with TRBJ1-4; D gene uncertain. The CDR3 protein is CASSLAGIATYHEKLFF. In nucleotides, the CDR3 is TGTGCCAGCAGCTTAGCCGGGATCGCGACGTACCATGAAAAACTGTTTTTT. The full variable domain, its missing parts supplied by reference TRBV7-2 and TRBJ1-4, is GAGVSQSPSNKVTEKGKDVELRCDPISGHTALYWYRQSLGQGLEFLIYFQGNSAPDKSGLPSDRFSAERTGGSVSTLTIQRTQQEDSAVYLCASSLAGIATYHEKLFFGSGTQLSVL.